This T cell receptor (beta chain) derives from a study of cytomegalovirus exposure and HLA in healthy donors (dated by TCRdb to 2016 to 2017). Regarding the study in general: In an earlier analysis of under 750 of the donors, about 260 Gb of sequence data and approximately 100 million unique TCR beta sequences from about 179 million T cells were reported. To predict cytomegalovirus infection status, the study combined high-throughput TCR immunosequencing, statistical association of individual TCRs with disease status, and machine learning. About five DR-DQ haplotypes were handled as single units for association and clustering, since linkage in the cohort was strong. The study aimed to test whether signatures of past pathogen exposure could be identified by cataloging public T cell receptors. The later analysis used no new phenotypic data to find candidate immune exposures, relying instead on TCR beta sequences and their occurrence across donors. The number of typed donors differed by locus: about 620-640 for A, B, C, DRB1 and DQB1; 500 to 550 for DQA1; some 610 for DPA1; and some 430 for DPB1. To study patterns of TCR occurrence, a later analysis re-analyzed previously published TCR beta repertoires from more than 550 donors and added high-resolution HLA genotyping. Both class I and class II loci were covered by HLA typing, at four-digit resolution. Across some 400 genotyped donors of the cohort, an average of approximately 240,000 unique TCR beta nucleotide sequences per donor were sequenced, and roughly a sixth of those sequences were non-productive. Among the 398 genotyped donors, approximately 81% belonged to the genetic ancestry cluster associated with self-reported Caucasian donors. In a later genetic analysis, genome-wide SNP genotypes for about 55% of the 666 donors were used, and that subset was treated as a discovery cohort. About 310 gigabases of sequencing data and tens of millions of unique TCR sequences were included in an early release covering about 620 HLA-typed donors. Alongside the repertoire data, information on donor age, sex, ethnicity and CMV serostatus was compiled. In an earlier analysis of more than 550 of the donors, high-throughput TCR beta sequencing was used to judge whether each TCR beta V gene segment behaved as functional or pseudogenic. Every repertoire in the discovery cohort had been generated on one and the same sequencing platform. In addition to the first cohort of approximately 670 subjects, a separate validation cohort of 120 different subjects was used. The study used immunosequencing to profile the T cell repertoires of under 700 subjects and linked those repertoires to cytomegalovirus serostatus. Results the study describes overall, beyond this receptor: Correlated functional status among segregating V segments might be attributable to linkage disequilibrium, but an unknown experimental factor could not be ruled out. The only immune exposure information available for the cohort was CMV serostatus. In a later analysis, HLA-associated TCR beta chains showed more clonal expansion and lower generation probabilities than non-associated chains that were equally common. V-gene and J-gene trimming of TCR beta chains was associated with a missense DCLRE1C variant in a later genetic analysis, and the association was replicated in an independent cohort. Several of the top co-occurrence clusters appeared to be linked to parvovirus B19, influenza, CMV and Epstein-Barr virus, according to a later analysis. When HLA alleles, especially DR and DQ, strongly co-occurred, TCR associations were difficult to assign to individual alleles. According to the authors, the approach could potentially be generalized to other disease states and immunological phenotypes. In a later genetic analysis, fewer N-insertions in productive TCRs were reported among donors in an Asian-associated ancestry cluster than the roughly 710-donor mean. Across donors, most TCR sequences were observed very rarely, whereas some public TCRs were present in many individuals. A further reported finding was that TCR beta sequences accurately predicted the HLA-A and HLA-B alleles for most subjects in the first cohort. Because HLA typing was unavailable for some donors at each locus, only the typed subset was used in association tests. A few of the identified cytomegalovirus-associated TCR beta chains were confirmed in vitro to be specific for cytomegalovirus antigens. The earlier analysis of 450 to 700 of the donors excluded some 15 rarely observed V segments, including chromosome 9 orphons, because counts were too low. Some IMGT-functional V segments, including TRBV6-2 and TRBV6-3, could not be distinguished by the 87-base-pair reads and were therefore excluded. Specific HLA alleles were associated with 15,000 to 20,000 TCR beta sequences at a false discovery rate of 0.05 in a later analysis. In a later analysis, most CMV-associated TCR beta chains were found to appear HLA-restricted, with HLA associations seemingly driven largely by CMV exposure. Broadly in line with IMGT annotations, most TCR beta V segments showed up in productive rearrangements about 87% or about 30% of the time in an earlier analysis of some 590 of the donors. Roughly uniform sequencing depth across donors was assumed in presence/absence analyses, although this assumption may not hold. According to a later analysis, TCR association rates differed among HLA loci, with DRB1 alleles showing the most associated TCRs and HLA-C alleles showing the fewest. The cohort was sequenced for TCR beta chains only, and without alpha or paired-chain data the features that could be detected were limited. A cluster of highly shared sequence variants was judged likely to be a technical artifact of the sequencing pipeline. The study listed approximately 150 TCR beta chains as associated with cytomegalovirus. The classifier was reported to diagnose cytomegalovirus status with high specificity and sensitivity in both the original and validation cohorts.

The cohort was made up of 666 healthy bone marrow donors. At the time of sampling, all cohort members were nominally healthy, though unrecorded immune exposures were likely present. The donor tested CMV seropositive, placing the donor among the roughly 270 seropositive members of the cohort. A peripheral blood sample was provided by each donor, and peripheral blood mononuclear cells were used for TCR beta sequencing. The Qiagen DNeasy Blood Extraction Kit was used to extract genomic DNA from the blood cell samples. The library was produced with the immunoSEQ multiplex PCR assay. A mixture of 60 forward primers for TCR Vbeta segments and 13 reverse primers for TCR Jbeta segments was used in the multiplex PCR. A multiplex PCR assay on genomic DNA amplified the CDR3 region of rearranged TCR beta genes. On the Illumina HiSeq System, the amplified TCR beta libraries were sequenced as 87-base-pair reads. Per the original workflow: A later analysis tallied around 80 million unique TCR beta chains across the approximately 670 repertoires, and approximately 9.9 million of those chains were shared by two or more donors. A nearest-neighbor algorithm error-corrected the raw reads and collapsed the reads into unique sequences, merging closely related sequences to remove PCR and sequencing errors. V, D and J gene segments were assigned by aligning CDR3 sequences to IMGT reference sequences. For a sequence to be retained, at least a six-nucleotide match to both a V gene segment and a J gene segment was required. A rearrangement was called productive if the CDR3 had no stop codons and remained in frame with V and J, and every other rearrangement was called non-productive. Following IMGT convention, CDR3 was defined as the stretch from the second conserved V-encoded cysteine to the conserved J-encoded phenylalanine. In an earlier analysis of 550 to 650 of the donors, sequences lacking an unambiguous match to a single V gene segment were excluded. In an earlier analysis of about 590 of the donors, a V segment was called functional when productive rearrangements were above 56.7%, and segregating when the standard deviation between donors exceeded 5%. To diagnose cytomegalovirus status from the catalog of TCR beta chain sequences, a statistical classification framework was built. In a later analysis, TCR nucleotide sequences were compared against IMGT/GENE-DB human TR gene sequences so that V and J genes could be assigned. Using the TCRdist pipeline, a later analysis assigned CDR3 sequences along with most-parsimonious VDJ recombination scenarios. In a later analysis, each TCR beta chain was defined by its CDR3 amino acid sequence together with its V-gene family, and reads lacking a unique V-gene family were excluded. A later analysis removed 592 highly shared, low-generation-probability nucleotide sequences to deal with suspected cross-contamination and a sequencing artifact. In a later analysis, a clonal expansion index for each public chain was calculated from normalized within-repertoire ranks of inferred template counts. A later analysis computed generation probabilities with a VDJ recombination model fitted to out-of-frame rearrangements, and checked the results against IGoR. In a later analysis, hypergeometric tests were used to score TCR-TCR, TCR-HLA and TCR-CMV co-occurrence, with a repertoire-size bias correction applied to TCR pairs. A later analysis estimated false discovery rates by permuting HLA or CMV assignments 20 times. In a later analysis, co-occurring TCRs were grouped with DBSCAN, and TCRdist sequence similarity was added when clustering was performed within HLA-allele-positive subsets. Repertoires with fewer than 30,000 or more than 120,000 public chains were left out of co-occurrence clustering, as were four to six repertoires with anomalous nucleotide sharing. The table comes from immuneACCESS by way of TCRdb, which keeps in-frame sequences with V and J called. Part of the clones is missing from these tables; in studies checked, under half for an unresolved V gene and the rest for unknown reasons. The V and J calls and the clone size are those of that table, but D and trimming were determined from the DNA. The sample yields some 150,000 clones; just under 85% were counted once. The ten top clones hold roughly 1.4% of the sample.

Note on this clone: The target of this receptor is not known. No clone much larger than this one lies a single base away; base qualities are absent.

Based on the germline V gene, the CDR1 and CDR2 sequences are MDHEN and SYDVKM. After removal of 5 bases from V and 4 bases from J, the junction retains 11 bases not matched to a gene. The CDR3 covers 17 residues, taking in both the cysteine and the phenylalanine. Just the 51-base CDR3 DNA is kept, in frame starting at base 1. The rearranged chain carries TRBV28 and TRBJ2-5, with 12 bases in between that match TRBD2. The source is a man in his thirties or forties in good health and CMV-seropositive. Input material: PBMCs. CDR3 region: CASSLTLAGGRGETQYF. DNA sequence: TGTGCCAGCAGTCTAACTCTAGCGGGAGGGCGGGGAGAGACCCAGTACTTC.